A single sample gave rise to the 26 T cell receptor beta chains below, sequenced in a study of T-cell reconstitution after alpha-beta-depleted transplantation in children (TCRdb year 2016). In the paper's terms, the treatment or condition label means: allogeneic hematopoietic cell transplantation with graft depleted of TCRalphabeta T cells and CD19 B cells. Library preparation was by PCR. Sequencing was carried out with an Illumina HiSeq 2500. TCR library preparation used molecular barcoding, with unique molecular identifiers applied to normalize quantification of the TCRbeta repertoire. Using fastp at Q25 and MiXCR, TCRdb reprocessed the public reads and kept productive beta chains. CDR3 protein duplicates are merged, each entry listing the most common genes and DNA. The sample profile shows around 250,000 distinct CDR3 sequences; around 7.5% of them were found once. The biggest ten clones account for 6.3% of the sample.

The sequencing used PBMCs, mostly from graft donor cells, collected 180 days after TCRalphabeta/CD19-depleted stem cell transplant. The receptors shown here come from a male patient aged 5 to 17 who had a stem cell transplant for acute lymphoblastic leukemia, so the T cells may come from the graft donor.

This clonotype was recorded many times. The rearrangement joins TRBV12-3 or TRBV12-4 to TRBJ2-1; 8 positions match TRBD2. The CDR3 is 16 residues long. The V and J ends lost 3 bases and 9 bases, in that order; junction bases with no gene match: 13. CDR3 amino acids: CASSFDGTRKQAEQFF. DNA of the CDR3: TGTGCCAGCAGTTTCGACGGGACTAGAAAGCAGGCTGAGCAGTTCTTC.

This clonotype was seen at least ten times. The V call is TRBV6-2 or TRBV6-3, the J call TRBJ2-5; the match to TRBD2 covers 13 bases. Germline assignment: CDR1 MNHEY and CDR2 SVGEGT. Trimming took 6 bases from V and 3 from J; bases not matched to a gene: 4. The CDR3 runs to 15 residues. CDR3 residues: CASRLLAGGKETQYF. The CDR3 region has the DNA TGTGCCAGCAGGCTACTAGCGGGAGGGAAAGAGACCCAGTACTTC.

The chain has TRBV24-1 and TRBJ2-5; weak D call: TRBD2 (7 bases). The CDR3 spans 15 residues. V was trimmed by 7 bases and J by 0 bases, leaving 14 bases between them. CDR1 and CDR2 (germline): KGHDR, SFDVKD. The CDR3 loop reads CATSGGTSYQETQYF. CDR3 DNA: TGTGCCACCAGCGGGGGGACATCGTACCAAGAGACCCAGTACTTC.

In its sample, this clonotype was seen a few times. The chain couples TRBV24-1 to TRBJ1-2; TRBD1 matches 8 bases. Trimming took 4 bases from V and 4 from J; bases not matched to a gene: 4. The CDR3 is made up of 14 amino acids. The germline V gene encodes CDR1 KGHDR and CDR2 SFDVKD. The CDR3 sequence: CATSDQDRAYGYTF. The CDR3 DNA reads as TGTGCCACCAGTGACCAGGACAGGGCCTATGGCTACACCTTC.

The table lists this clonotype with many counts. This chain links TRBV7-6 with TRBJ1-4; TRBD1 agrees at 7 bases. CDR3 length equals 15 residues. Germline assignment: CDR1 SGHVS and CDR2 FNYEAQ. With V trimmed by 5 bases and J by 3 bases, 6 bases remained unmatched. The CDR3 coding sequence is TGTGCCAGCAGCACGACCGGGACAGCTAATGAAAAACTGTTTTTT. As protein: CASSTTGTANEKLFF.

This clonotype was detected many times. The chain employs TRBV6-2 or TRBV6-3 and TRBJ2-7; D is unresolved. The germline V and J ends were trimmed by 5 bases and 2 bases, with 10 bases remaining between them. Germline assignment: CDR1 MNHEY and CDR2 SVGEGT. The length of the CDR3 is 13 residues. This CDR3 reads CASSNRVPYEQYF. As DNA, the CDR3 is TGTGCCAGCAGTAACCGGGTCCCCTACGAGCAGTACTTC.

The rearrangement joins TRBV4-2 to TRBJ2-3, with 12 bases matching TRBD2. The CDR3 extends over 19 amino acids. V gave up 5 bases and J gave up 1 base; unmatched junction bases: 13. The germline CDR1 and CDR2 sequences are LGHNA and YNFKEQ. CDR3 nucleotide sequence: TGTGCCAGCAGCGCATTATCCGGGACTAGCGGGCCGGGCACAGATACGCAGTATTTT. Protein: CASSALSGTSGPGTDTQYF.

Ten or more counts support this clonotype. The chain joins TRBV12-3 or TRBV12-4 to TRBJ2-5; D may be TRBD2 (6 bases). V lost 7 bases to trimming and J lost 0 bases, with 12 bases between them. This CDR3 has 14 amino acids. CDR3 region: CASTSLAYQETQYF. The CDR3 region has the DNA TGTGCCAGCACCTCTCTAGCGTACCAAGAGACCCAGTACTTC.

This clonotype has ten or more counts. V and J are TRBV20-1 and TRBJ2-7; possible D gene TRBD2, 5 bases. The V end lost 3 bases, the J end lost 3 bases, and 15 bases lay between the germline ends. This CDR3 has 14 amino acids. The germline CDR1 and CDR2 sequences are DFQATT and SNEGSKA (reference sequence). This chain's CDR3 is CSARCEGRGYEQYF. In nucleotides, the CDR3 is TGCAGTGCTAGGTGCGAAGGGAGAGGCTACGAGCAGTACTTC.

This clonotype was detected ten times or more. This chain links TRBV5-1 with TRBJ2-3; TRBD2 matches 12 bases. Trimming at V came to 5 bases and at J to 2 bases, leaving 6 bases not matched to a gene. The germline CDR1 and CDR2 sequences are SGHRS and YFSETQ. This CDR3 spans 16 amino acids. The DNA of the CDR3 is TGCGCCAGCAGTGTGACTAGCGGGAGTCCCACAGATACGCAGTATTTT. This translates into CASSVTSGSPTDTQYF.

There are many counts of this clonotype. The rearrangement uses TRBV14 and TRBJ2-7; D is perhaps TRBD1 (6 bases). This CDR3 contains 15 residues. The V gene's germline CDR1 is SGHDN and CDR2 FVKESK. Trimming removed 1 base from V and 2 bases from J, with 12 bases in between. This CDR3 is CASSQASGVTYEQYF. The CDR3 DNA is TGTGCCAGCAGCCAAGCTTCAGGGGTAACCTACGAGCAGTACTTC.

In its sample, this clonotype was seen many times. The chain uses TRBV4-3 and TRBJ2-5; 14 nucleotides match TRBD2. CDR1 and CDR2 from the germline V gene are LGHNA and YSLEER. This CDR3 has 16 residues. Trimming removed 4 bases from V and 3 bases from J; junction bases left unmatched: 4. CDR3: CASSPGTSGGEETQYF. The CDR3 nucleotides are TGCGCCAGCAGCCCCGGGACTAGCGGGGGAGAAGAGACCCAGTACTTC.

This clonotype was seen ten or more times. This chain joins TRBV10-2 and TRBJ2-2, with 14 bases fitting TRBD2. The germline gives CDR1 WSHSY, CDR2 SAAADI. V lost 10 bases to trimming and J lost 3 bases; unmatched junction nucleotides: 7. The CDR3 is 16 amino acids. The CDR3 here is CATPTSGRADTGELFF. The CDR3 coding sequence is TGCGCCACCCCGACTAGCGGGAGGGCAGACACCGGGGAGCTGTTTTTT.

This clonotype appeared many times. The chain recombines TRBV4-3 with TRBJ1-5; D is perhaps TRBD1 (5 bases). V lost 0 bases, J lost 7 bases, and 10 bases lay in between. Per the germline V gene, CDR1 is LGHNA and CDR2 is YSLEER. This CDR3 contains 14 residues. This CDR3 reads CASSQDLPGQPQHF. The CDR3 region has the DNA TGCGCCAGCAGCCAAGACCTCCCAGGGCAGCCCCAGCATTTT.

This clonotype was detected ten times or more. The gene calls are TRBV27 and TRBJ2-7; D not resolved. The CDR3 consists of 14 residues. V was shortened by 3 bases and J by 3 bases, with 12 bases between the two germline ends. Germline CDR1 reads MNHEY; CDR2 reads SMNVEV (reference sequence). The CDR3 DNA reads TGTGCCAGCAGTTTTTTTAAATCGATCTACGAGCAGTACTTC. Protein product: CASSFFKSIYEQYF.

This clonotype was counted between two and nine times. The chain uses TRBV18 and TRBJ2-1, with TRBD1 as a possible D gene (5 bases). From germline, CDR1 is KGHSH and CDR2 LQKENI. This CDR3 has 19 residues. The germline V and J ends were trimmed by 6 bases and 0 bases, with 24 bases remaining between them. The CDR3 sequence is CASSQGRGLPPSSYNEQFF. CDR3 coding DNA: TGTGCCAGCTCCCAGGGTAGGGGCCTCCCCCCTAGCTCCTACAATGAGCAGTTCTTC.

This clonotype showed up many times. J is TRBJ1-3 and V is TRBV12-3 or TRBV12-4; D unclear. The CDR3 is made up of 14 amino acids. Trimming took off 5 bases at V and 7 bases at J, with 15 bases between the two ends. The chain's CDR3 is CASSPPSLANTIYF. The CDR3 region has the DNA TGTGCCAGCAGTCCCCCAAGTCTAGCGAACACCATATATTTT.

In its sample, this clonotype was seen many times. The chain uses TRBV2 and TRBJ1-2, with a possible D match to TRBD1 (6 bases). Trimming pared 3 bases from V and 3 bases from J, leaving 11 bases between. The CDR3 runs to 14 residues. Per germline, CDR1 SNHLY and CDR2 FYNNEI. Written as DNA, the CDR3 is TGTGCCAGCAGTGACGGTACAGGGTACTATGGCTACACCTTC. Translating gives CASSDGTGYYGYTF.

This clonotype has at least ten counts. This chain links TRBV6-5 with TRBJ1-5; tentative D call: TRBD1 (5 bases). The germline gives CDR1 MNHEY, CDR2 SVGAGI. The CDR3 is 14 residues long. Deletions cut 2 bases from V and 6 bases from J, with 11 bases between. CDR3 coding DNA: TGTGCCAGCAGTTACGCGGGGCGCGGTCAGCCCCAGCATTTT. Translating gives CASSYAGRGQPQHF.

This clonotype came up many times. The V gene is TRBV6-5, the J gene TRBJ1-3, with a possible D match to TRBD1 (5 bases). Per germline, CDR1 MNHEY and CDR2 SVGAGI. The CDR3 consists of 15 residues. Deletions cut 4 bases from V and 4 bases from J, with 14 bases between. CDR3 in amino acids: CASSSQGAGGNTIYF. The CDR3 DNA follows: TGTGCCAGCAGTTCACAAGGGGCGGGCGGAAACACCATATATTTT.

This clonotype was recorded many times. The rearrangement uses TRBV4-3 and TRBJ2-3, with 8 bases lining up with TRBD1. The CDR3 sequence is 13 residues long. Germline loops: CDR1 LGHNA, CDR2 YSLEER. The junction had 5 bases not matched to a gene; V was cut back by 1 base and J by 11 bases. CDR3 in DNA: TGCGCCAGCAGCCAAGGGACCGGGACAGGGCAGTATTTT. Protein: CASSQGTGTGQYF.

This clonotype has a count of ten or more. Written as DNA, the CDR3 is TGCAGCGTTGGCGCCCTCGGGACTGCTGGAAACACCATATATTTT. It codes for CSVGALGTAGNTIYF. The V call is TRBV29-1, the J call TRBJ1-3, with D possibly TRBD1 on 5 matching bases. Deletions cut 4 bases from V and 2 bases from J, with 15 bases between. Germline V gene data show CDR1 as SQVTM and CDR2 as ANQGSEA. This CDR3 has 15 amino acids. Filled out from reference TRBV29-1 and TRBJ1-3, the complete variable domain reads SAVISQKPSRDICQRGTSLTIQCQVDSQVTMMFWYRQQPGQSLTLIATANQGSEATYESGFVIDKFPISRPNLTFSTLTVSNMSPEDSSIYLCSVGALGTAGNTIYFGEGSWLTVV.

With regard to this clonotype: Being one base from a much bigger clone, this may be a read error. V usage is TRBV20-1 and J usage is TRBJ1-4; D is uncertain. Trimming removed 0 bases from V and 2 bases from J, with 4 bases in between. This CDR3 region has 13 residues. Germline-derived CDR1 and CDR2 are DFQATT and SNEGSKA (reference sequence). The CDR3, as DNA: TGCAGTGCTAGAGAGGAGACTAATGAAAAACTGTTTTTT. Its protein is CSAREETNEKLFF.

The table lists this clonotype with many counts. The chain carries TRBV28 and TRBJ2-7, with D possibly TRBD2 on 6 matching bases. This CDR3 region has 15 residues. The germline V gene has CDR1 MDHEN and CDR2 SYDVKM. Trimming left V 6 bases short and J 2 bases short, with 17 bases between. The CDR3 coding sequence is TGTGCCAGCAGCCGCTGGAGTAGCGGCCCCTACGAGCAGTACTTC. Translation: CASSRWSSGPYEQYF.

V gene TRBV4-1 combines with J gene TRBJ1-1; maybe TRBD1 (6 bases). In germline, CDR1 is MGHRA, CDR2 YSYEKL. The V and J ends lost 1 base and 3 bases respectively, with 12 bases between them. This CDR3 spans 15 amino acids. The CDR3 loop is CASSQAGGPDTEAFF. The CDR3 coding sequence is TGCGCCAGCAGCCAAGCGGGGGGCCCGGACACTGAAGCTTTCTTT.

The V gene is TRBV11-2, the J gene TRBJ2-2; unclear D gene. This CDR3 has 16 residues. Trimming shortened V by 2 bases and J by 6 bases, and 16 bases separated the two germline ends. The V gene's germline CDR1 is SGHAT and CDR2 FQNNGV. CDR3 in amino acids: CASSLRADQIAGELFF. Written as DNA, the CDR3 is TGTGCCAGCAGCTTAAGGGCAGATCAAATAGCCGGGGAGCTGTTTTTT.